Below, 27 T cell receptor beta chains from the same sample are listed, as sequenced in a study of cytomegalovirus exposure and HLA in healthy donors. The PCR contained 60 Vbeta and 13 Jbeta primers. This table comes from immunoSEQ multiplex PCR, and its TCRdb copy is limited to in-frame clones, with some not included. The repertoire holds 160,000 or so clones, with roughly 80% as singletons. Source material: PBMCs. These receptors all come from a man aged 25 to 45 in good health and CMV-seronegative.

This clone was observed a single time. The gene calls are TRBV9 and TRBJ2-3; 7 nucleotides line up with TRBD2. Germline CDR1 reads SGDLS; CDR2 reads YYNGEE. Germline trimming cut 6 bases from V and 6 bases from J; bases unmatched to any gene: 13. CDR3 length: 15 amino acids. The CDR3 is CASNGHGTNIDTQYF. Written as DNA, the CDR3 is TGTGCCAGCAATGGACACGGGACTAACATTGATACGCAGTATTTT.

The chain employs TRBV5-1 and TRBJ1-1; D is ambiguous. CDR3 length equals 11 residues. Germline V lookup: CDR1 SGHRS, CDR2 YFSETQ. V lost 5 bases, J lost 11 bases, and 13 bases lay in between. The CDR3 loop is CASRTEGMAFF. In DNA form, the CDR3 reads TGCGCCAGCAGGACTGAGGGTATGGCTTTCTTT. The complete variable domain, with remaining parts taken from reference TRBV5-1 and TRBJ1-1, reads KAGVTQTPRYLIKTRGQQVTLSCSPISGHRSVSWYQQTPGQGLQFLFEYFSETQRNKGNFPGRFSGRQFSNSRSEMNVSTLELGDSALYLCASRTEGMAFFGQGTRLTVV.

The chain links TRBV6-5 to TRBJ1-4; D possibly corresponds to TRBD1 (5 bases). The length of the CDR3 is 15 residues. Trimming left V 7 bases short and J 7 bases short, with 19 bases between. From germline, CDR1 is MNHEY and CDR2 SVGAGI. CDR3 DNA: TGTGCCAGCAAGGCGGACCCCGGGGGGGGTGAAAAACTGTTTTTT. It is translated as CASKADPGGGEKLFF.

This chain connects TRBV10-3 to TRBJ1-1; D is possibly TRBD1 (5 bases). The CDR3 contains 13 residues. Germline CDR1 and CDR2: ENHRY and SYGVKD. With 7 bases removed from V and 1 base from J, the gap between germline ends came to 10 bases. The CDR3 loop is CAIKAGGNTEAFF. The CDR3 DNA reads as TGTGCCATCAAGGCGGGGGGGAACACTGAAGCTTTCTTT.

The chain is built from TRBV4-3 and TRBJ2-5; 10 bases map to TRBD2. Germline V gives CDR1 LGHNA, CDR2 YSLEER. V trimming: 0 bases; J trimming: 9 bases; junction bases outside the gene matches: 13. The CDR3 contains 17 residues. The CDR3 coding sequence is TGCGCCAGCAGCCAAGATCTAGAAAGGGAGCGGGGGGGCCCCCAGTACTTC. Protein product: CASSQDLERERGGPQYF.

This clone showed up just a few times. CDR3 residues: CAWSRTGYNSPLHF. Written as DNA, the CDR3 is TGTGCCTGGAGTCGGACAGGCTATAATTCACCCCTCCACTTT. This chain connects TRBV30 to TRBJ1-6; 7 positions match TRBD1. CDR1 GTSNPN and CDR2 SVGIG come from the germline V gene (reference sequence). The CDR3 is 14 residues long. After removal of 2 bases from V and 3 bases from J, the junction contained 1 base not matched to a gene.

CDR3 protein: CASSQDSGWVAGEFGELFF. The CDR3 DNA is TGTGCCAGCAGCCAAGATTCGGGCTGGGTAGCGGGGGAGTTCGGGGAGCTGTTTTTT. J is TRBJ2-2 and V is TRBV14; TRBD2 matches at 9 bases. J was trimmed by 7 bases and V by 0 bases; bases with no gene match: 15. Germline loops: CDR1 SGHDN, CDR2 FVKESK. The CDR3 extends over 19 amino acids.

The DNA of the CDR3 is TGCGCCAGCAGCTCTGGACAGGGGGCGTACAATGAGCAGTTCTTC. This gives the protein CASSSGQGAYNEQFF. The genes are TRBV5-1 and TRBJ2-1, with 11 bases matching TRBD1. With 3 bases clipped from V and 4 bases from J, the junction kept 3 bases outside the gene matches. The CDR3 sequence is 15 residues long. The V gene's germline CDR1 is SGHRS and CDR2 YFSETQ.

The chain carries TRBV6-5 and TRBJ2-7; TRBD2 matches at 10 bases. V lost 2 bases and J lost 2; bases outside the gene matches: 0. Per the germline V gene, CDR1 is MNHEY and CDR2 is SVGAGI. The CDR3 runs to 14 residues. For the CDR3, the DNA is TGTGCCAGCAGTTACCTAGCGGGAGCCTACGAGCAGTACTTC. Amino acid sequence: CASSYLAGAYEQYF.

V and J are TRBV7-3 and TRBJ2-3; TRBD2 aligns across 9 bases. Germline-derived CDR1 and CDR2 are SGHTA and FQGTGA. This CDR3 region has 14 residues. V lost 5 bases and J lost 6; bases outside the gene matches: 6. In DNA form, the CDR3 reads TGTGCCAGCAGCCTAGGACTAGCGAGTGATACGCAGTATTTT. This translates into CASSLGLASDTQYF.

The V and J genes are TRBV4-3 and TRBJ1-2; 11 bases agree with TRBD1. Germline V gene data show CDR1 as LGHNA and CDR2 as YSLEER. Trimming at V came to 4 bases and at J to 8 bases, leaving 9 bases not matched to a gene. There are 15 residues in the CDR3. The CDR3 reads CASSRTGGAGVGYTF. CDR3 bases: TGCGCCAGCAGCCGGACAGGGGGCGCGGGAGTAGGCTACACCTTC.

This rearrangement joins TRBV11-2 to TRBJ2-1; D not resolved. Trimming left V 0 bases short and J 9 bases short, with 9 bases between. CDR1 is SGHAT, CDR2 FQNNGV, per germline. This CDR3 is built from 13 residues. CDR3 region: CASSLESTFEQFF. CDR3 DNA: TGTGCCAGCAGCTTAGAGAGCACTTTTGAGCAGTTCTTC. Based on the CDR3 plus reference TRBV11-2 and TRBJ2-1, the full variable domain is EAGVAQSPRYKIIEKRQSVAFWCNPISGHATLYWYQQILGQGPKLLIQFQNNGVVDDSQLPKDRFSAERLKGVDSTLKIQPAKLEDSAVYLCASSLESTFEQFFGPGTRLTVL.

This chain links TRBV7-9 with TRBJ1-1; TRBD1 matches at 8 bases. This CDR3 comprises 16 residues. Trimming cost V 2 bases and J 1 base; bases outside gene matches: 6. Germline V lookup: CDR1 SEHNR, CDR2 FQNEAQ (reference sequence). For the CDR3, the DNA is TGTGCCAGCAGCTTACCGGACAGGGATAGGAACACTGAAGCTTTCTTT. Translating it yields CASSLPDRDRNTEAFF.

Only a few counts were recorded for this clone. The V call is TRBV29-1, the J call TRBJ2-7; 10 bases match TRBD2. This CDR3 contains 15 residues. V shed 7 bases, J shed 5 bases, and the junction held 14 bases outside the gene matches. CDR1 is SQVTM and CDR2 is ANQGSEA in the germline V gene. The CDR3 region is CSASHPGLASHEQYF. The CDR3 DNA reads TGCAGCGCCAGTCATCCGGGACTAGCGTCCCACGAGCAGTACTTC.

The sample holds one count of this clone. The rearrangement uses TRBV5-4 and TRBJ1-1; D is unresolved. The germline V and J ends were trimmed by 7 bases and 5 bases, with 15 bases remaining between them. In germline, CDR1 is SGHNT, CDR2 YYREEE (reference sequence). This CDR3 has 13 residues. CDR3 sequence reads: CASRRAGWTEAFF. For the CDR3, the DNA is TGTGCCAGCCGGCGGGCGGGATGGACTGAAGCTTTCTTT.

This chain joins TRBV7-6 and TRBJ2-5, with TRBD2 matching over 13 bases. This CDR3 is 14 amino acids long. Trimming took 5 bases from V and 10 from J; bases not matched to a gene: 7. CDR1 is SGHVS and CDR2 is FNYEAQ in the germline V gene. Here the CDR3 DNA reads TGTGCCAGCAGCGCCGCCGGGACTAGCGGGGACCAGTACTTC. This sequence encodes CASSAAGTSGDQYF.

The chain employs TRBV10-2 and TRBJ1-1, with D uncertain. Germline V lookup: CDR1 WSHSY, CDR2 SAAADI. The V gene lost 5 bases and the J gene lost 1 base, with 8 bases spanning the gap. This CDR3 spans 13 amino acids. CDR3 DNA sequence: TGCGCCAGCAGTCCCGGGAGGAACACTGAAGCTTTCTTT. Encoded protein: CASSPGRNTEAFF.

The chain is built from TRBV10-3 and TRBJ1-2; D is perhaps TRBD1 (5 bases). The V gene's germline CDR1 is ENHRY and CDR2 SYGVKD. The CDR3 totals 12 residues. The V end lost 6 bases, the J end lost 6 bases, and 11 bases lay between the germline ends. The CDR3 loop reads CAISRDYDGYTF. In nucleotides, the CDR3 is TGTGCCATCAGCAGGGATTACGATGGCTACACCTTC.

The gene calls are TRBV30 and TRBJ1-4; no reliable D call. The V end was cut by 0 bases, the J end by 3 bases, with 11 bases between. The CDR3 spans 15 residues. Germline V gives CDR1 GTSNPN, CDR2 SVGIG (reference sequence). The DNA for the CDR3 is TGTGCCTGGAGTGTATCGGGTCCACCTAATGAAAAACTGTTTTTT. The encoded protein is CAWSVSGPPNEKLFF.

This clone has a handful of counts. The CDR3 DNA reads as TGTGCCAGCTCACCGATACAGGGGGCTATTCTCCACGAGCAGTACTTC. Protein sequence: CASSPIQGAILHEQYF. J is TRBJ2-7 and V is TRBV18; 9 bases map to TRBD1. Trimming removed 3 bases from V and 5 bases from J; junction bases left unmatched: 11. This CDR3 has 16 amino acids. Germline CDR1 reads KGHSH; CDR2 reads LQKENI.

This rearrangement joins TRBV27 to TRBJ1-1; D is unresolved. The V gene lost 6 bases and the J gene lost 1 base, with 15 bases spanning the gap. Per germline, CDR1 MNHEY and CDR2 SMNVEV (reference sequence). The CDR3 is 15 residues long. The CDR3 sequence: CASSPPTTENTEAFF. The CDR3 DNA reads TGTGCCAGCAGCCCACCGACAACAGAGAACACTGAAGCTTTCTTT.

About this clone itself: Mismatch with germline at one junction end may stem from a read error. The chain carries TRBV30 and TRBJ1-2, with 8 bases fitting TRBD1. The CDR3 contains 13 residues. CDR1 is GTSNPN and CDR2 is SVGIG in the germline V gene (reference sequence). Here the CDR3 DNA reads TGTGCCTGGAGTAAGGACAGGGACTACGGCTACACCTTC. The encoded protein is CAWSKDRDYGYTF.

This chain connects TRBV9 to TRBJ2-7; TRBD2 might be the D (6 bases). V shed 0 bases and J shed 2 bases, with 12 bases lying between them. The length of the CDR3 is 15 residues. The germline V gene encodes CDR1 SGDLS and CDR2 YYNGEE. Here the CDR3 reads CASSVGGTSPYEQYF. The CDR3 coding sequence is TGTGCCAGCAGCGTAGGCGGGACCTCTCCCTACGAGCAGTACTTC.

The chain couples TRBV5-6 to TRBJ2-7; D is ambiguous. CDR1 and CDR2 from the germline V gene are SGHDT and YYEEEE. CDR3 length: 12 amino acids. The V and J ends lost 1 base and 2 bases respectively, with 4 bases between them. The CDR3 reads CASSLQTYEQYF. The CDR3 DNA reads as TGTGCCAGCAGCTTGCAAACCTACGAGCAGTACTTC.

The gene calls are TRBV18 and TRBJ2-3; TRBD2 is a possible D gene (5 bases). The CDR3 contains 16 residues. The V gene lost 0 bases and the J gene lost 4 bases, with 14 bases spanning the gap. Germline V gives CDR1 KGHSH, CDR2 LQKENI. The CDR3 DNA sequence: TGTGCCAGCTCACCACCGACCGAGGGTAGACCAGATACGCAGTATTTT. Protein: CASSPPTEGRPDTQYF.

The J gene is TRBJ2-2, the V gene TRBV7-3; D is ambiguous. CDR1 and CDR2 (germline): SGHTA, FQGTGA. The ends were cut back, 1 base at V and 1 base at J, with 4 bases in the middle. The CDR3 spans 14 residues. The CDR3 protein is CASSLRLNTGELFF. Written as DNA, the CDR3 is TGTGCCAGCAGCTTAAGACTGAACACCGGGGAGCTGTTTTTT.

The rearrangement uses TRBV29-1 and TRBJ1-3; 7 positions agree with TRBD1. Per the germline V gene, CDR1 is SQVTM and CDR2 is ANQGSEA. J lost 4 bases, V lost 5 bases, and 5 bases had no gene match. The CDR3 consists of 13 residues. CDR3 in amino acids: CSVLTGAGNTIYF. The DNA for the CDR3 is TGCAGCGTTTTAACAGGGGCGGGAAACACCATATATTTT.